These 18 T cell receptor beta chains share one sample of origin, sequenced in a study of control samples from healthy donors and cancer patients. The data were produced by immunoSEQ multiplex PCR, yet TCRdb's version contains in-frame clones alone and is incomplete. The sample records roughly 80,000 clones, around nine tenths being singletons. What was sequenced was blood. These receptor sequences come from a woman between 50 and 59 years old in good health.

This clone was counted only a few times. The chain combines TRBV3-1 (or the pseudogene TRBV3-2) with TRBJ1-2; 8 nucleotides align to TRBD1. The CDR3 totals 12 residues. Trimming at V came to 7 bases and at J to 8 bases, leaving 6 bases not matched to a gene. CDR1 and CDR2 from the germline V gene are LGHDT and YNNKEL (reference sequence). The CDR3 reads CASTGTGGGYTF. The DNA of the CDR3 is TGTGCCAGCACCGGGACAGGAGGAGGCTACACCTTC.

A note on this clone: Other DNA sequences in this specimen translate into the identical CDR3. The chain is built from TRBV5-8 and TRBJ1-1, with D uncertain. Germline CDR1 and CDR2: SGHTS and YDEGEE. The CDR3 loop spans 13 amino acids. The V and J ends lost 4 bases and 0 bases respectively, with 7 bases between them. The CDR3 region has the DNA TGTGCCAGCAGCCTCGGGGTGAACACTGAAGCTTTCTTT. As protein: CASSLGVNTEAFF.

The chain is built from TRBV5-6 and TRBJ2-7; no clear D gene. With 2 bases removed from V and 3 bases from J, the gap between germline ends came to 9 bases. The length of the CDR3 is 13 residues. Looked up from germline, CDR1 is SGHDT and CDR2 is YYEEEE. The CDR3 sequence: CASSFLENYEQYF. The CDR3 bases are TGTGCCAGCAGCTTTCTAGAGAACTACGAGCAGTACTTC.

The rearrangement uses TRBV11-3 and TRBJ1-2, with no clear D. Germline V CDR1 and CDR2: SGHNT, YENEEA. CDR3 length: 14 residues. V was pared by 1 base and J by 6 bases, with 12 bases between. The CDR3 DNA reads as TGTGCCAGCAGCTTAGTCCAGGCCTTCCATGGCTACACCTTC. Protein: CASSLVQAFHGYTF.

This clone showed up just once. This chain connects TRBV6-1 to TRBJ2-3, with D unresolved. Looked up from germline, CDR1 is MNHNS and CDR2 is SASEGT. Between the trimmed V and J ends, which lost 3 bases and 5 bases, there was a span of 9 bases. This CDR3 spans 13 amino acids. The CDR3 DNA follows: TGTGCCAGCAGTGATCCCTTGGGAGATACGCAGTATTTT. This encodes CASSDPLGDTQYF.

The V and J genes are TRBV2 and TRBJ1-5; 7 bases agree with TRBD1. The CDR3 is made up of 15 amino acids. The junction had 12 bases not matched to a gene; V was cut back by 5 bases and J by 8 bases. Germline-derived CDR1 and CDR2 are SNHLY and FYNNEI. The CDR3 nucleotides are TGTGCCAGCAGTCCTCCCCGGACAGGCTTGGAGCCCCAGCATTTT. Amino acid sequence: CASSPPRTGLEPQHF.

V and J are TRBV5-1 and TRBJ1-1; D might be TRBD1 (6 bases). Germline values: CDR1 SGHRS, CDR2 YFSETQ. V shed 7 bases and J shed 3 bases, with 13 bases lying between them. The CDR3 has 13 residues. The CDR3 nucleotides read TGCGCCAGCGGAACAGGGTCCTACACTGAAGCTTTCTTT. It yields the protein CASGTGSYTEAFF.

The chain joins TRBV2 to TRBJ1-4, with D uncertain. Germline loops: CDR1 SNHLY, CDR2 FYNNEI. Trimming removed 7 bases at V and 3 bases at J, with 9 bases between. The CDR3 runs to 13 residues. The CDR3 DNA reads TGTGCCAGCAATCGCATGGCTAATGAAAAACTGTTTTTT. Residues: CASNRMANEKLFF.

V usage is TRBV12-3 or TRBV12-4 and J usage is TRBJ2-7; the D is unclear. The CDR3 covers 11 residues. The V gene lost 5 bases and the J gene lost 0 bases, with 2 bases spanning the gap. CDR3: CASSVSYEQYF. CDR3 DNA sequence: TGTGCCAGCAGTGTCTCCTACGAGCAGTACTTC.

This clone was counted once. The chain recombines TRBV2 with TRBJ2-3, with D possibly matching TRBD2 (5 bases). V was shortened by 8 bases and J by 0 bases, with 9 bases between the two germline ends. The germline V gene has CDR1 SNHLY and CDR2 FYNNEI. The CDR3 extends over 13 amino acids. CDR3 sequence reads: CASDRESTDTQYF. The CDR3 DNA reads TGTGCCAGCGATAGGGAGAGCACAGATACGCAGTATTTT.

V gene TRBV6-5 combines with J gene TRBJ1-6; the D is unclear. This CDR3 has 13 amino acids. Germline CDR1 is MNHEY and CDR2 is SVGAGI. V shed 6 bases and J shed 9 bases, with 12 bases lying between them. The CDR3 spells CASRVSPGSPLHF. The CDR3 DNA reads TGTGCCAGCAGGGTCTCTCCAGGTTCACCCCTCCACTTT.

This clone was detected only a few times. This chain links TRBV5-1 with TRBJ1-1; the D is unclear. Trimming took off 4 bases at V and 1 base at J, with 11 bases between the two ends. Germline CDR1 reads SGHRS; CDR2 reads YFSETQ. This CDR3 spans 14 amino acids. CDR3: CASSHLRGNTEAFF. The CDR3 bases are TGCGCCAGCAGCCACCTCCGGGGGAACACTGAAGCTTTCTTT.

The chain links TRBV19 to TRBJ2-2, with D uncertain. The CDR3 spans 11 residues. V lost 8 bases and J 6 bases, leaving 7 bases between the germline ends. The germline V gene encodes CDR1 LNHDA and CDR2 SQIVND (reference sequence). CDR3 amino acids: CASSGAGELFF. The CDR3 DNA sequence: TGTGCCAGTTCAGGCGCCGGGGAGCTGTTTTTT. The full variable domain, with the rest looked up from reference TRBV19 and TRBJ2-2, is DGGITQSPKYLFRKEGQNVTLSCEQNLNHDAMYWYRQDPGQGLRLIYYSQIVNDFQKGDIAEGYSVSREKKESFPLTVTSAQKNPTAFYLCASSGAGELFFGEGSRLTVL.

The CDR3 loop is CASSPRQGSMAFF. Here the CDR3 DNA reads TGTGCCAGCTCGCCGAGACAGGGTTCAATGGCTTTCTTT. The rearrangement links TRBV18 to TRBJ1-1; 7 nucleotides line up with TRBD1. J was trimmed by 11 bases and V by 6 bases; bases with no gene match: 12. The CDR3 has 13 residues. Germline CDR1 is KGHSH and CDR2 is LQKENI.

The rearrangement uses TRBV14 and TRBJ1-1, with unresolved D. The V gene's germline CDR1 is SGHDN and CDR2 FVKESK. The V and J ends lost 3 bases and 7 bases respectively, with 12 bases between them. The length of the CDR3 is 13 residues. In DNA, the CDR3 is TGTGCCAGCAGCCAGAGGTCTAGGAGTGAAGCTTTCTTT. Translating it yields CASSQRSRSEAFF.

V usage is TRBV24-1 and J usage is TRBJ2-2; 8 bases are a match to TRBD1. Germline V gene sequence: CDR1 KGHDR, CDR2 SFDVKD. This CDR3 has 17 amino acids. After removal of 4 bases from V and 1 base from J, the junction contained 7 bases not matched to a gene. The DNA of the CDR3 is TGTGCCACCAGTGAGCCCATAACAGGGGGGAACACCGGGGAGCTGTTTTTT. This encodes CATSEPITGGNTGELFF.

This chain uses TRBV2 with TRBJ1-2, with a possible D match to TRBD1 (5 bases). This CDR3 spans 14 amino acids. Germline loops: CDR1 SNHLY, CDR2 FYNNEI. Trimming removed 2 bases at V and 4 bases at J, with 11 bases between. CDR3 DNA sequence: TGTGCCAGCAGTGAATCAACAGGTCTCTATGGCTACACCTTC. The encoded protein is CASSESTGLYGYTF.

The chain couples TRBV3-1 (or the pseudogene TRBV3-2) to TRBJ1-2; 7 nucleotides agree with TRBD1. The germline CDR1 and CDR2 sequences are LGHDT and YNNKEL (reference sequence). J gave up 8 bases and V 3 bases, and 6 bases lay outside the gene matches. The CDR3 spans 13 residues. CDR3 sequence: CASSQFQGVGYTF. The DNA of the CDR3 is TGTGCCAGCAGCCAGTTTCAGGGGGTGGGCTACACCTTC.